This TCR beta chain was identified during a study of blood T cell repertoires in COVID-19. Study overall: Samples came from the United States, Italy and Spain, spanning acute and convalescent COVID-19. PBMCs, B-cell-depleted T cells, or T cells were the source of the cDNA or gDNA that made up the material.

The table came from immunoSEQ multiplex PCR; TCRdb's copy has only in-frame clones and leaves some out. Among about 350,000 clones listed, 89% were seen once. Patients at the Seattle site were enrolled during active infection and followed longitudinally. Trimming removed 3 bases at V and 7 bases at J, with 14 bases between. The CDR3 length is 15 residues. The germline CDR1 and CDR2 sequences are SGDLS and YYNGEE. V gene TRBV9 combines with J gene TRBJ1-6; D is undetermined. The clonotype comes from a woman between 55 and 75 years old with COVID-19, enrolled during active disease. Sequenced: peripheral blood. CDR3 loop: CASSDPSGRNSPLHF. In nucleotides, the CDR3 is TGTGCCAGCAGCGACCCGTCCGGGAGGAATTCACCCCTCCACTTT.